The 4 T cell receptor beta chains below were found in one sample sequenced in a study of T-cell memory formation after mild COVID-19. TCRdb re-derived calls from the 5' RACE reads in MiXCR, one entry per CDR3 protein. The sample has just over 350,000 distinct CDR3 sequences, around 15% seen once. The sequenced sample was PBMCs or a T cell subset sorted from them (not recorded which). These receptors were taken from a man in his late teens or twenties who had mild COVID-19 (a few samples of this study predate the infection). Cell type and time point are not known.

In its sample, this clonotype was seen many times. V is TRBV7-2 and J is TRBJ2-3, with TRBD2 as a possible D gene (6 bases). The germline CDR1 and CDR2 sequences are SGHTA and FQGNSA. V lost 1 base to trimming and J lost 5 bases, with 10 bases between them. The CDR3 spans 14 residues. The chain's CDR3 is CASSLGQGGDTQYF. The CDR3, as DNA: TGTGCCAGCAGCTTAGGCCAGGGAGGAGATACGCAGTATTTT.

This rearrangement joins TRBV4-1 to TRBJ2-3; no firm D call. Trimming pared 0 bases from V and 0 bases from J, leaving 13 bases between. This CDR3 region has 17 residues. Germline CDR1 MGHRA, CDR2 YSYEKL. The CDR3 DNA is TGCGCCAGCAGCCAAGATCCGCCCAGCACTAGCACAGATACGCAGTATTTT. Translating it yields CASSQDPPSTSTDTQYF.

This clonotype was seen only a few times. The chain has TRBV18 and TRBJ1-1; D unclear. V dropped 3 bases and J dropped 1 base, with 9 bases sitting between them. This CDR3 has 14 amino acids. Germline loops: CDR1 KGHSH, CDR2 LQKENI. The CDR3 sequence is CASSPLPGNTEAFF. The CDR3 DNA reads as TGTGCCAGCTCACCGCTCCCAGGGAACACTGAAGCTTTCTTT.

This clonotype was picked up many times. The chain has TRBV7-9 and TRBJ2-3; perhaps TRBD1 as D (6 bases). Trimming left V 6 bases short and J 4 bases short, with 20 bases between. The length of the CDR3 is 16 residues. The germline V gene has CDR1 SEHNR and CDR2 FQNEAQ (reference sequence). DNA of the CDR3: TGTGCCAGCAGGGCGAAAAGGCAGGGGAATGCAGATACGCAGTATTTT. This codes for CASRAKRQGNADTQYF.